The 10 T cell receptor beta chains below were found in one sample sequenced in a study of blood T cell repertoires in COVID-19. Clones were sequenced by immunoSEQ multiplex PCR, and TCRdb holds only the in-frame ones, with some missing. The repertoire includes about 36,000 clones, around 80% of them detected once, and approximately 30% sits in the top ten. Sequenced material: peripheral blood. The receptors come from a man aged 60 to 69 with acute or convalescent COVID-19.

This chain uses TRBV27 with TRBJ2-1; 9 bases fit TRBD1. The V gene's germline CDR1 is MNHEY and CDR2 SMNVEV (reference sequence). V was pared by 5 bases and J by 6 bases, with 8 bases of the junction left unmatched. This CDR3 spans 15 amino acids. This chain's CDR3 is CASSPRTGARNEQFF. The CDR3 DNA is TGTGCCAGCAGTCCCCGGACAGGGGCACGCAATGAGCAGTTCTTC.

J is TRBJ1-6 and V is TRBV5-6, with 10 bases lining up with TRBD1. V gave up 3 bases and J gave up 7 bases; unmatched junction bases: 4. Germline CDR1 and CDR2: SGHDT and YYEEEE. The CDR3 consists of 15 residues. CDR3 sequence (DNA): TGTGCCAGCAGCTCCGACAGGGGGCGCAATTCACCCCTCCACTTT. Translation gives CASSSDRGRNSPLHF.

The rearrangement joins TRBV27 to TRBJ2-5, with a possible D match to TRBD1 (6 bases). The CDR3 totals 14 residues. Germline CDR1 reads MNHEY; CDR2 reads SMNVEV (reference sequence). Between the trimmed V and J ends, which lost 5 bases and 5 bases, there was a span of 15 bases. The CDR3 DNA reads TGTGCCAGCAGTAGTAAACCAGGGGTGGAGACCCAGTACTTC. Translating gives CASSSKPGVETQYF.

This clone was counted at least ten times. This rearrangement joins TRBV10-1 to TRBJ2-1; 8 positions match TRBD1. The trim removed 7 bases at V and 0 bases at J, leaving 14 bases unmatched. The germline V gene has CDR1 WNHNN and CDR2 SYGVQD (reference sequence). The CDR3 runs 18 residues. CDR3 region: CASNLSQGARSSYNEQFF. In nucleotides, the CDR3 is TGCGCCAGCAACCTGAGTCAGGGGGCCCGGAGCTCCTACAATGAGCAGTTCTTC.

The CDR3 DNA follows: TGTGCCAGCAGCTTAGCGCGACAGGGCACTGAAGCTTTCTTT. Translating gives CASSLARQGTEAFF. The chain combines TRBV7-2 with TRBJ1-1, with 7 bases identical to TRBD1. The CDR3 is 14 residues long. Germline V gives CDR1 SGHTA, CDR2 FQGNSA. The V gene end was trimmed by 0 bases and the J gene end by 4 bases; junction bases not matched to a gene: 2.

V usage is TRBV6-5 and J usage is TRBJ1-2; 10 nucleotides align to TRBD1. The CDR3 loop spans 14 amino acids. Germline V gene sequence: CDR1 MNHEY, CDR2 SVGAGI. J lost 8 bases, V lost 6 bases, and 9 bases had no gene match. The CDR3 loop reads CASRRDRGWQGYTF. CDR3 sequence (DNA): TGTGCCAGCAGACGGGACAGGGGTTGGCAAGGCTACACCTTC.

The genes are TRBV4-2 and TRBJ2-7, with 7 positions matching TRBD2. CDR1 and CDR2 from the germline V gene are LGHNA and YNFKEQ. The CDR3 is 14 amino acids. The junction had 5 bases not matched to a gene; V was cut back by 0 bases and J by 6 bases. CDR3 DNA: TGTGCCAGCAGCCAAGATCCCACTAGCGCCGAGCAGTACTTC. Translation gives CASSQDPTSAEQYF.

This clone was found a few times. Written as DNA, the CDR3 is TGTGCCAGCAGTTTTCGGGGAGGAGGGTCACCCCTCCACTTT. It yields the protein CASSFRGGGSPLHF. This chain joins TRBV28 and TRBJ1-6; the D is unclear. Trimming pared 3 bases from V and 10 bases from J, leaving 13 bases between. This CDR3 has 14 residues. Germline V gives CDR1 MDHEN, CDR2 SYDVKM.

The chain employs TRBV19 and TRBJ1-1; 10 bases line up with TRBD1. CDR1 and CDR2 (germline): LNHDA, SQIVND (reference sequence). The CDR3 sequence is 17 residues long. The trim removed 5 bases at V and 4 bases at J, leaving 13 bases unmatched. The CDR3 DNA reads TGTGCCAGTAGTCCCCAAACACGGACAGGGGGTCTCACTGAAGCTTTCTTT. Encoded protein: CASSPQTRTGGLTEAFF.

The rearrangement links TRBV3-1 (or the pseudogene TRBV3-2) to TRBJ1-1; 11 positions match TRBD1. V lost 2 bases, J lost 4 bases, and 6 bases stayed unmatched. From germline, CDR1 is LGHDT and CDR2 YNNKEL (reference sequence). This CDR3 is 16 amino acids long. The CDR3 sequence is CASSQITGQGATEAFF. The CDR3, as DNA: TGTGCCAGCAGCCAAATTACTGGACAGGGGGCCACTGAAGCTTTCTTT.